A single sample gave rise to the 4 T cell receptor beta chains below, sequenced in a study of blood T cells in healthy people across ages. A J-beta primer mix and a sample-barcoded 5' primer were used in a second PCR of roughly 6 to 11 cycles. One entry per CDR3 protein results from TCRdb running MiXCR on the 5' RACE reads. Here the sample spans hundreds of thousands of distinct CDR3 sequences, around 21% being singletons. Sequenced sample: blood. Every receptor here comes from a man between 65 and 80 years old in good health.

The rearrangement links TRBV5-1 to TRBJ1-1, with 7 bases matching TRBD1. CDR1 and CDR2 from the germline V gene are SGHRS and YFSETQ. V was pared by 4 bases and J by 6 bases, with 9 bases of the junction left unmatched. There are 14 residues in the CDR3. CDR3 sequence reads: CASSPSTGYSEAFF. The CDR3, as DNA: TGCGCCAGCAGCCCTTCGACAGGGTACTCTGAAGCTTTCTTT.

The chain combines TRBV6-2 or TRBV6-3 with TRBJ2-5; no firm D call. TRBJ2-7 matches the DNA end more closely, so the J call is doubtful. The CDR3 sequence is 14 residues long. Germline values: CDR1 MNHEY, CDR2 SVGEGT. Here the CDR3 DNA reads TGTGCCAGCAGTCAAAGATCGGGTTACTACGAGCAGTACTTC. This codes for CASSQRSGYYEQYF.

This clonotype showed up just a few times. The chain employs TRBV12-3 or TRBV12-4 and TRBJ2-1; 9 nucleotides align to TRBD2. The J call may be wrong; the DNA end is better matched by TRBJ2-7. CDR3 length equals 15 residues. CDR3 coding DNA: TGTGCCAGCAGTTTCGGCGCGGGAGGGCCCCACGAGCAGTACTTC. This sequence encodes CASSFGAGGPHEQYF.

V gene TRBV4-1 combines with J gene TRBJ2-7, with D possibly called TRBD1 or TRBD2 (5 bases each). Trimming stripped 0 bases from V and 2 bases from J, with 14 bases between. The germline V gene has CDR1 MGHRA and CDR2 YSYEKL. There are 16 residues in the CDR3. CDR3 loop: CASSQDRGTKTYEQYF. The CDR3, as DNA: TGCGCCAGCAGCCAAGACCGGGGCACAAAAACCTACGAGCAGTACTTC.